This T cell receptor (beta chain) was recovered during a study of T cells in Graves' hyperthyroidism and ophthalmopathy. Study observations and caveats: Most thyroid clonotypes with frequency above 0.001 were detected in blood.

Researchers amplified the TCR beta CDR3 regions from RNA transcripts. The TCR CDR3 was amplified in a first-round RT-PCR using the HTBI primer set. Using its own MiXCR run on the multiplex PCR reads, TCRdb lists one record per CDR3 protein. The data contain around 700,000 distinct CDR3 sequences, around a third of them singletons. Concerning this clonotype: Its antigen is currently unknown.

This CDR3 is 17 amino acids long. The ends lost 4 bases at V and 6 bases at J; junction bases unmatched: 19. CDR1 is SGHDT and CDR2 is YYEEEE in the germline V gene. The receptor's source is a woman in her thirties or forties with Graves' hyperthyroidism. The sample comprised blood. This chain links TRBV5-6 with TRBJ2-7, with 7 bases identical to TRBD1. The CDR3 spells CASSRRTSDRTPSEQYF. The CDR3 DNA reads TGTGCCAGCAGCCGCCGAACCTCGGACAGGACCCCTTCCGAGCAGTACTTC.